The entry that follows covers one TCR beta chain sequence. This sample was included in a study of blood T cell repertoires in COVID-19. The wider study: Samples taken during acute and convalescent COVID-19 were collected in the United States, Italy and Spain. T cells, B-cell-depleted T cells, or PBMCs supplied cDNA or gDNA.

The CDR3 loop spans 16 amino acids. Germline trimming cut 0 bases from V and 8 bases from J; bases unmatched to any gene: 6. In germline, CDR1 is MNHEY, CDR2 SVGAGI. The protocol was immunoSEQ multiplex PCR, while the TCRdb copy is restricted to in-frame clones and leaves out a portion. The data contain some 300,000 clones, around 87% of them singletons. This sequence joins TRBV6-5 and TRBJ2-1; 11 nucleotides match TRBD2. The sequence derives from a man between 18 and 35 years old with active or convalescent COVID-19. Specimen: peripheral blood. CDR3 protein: CASSYSLAGGRDEQFF. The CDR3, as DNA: TGTGCCAGCAGTTACTCGTTAGCGGGAGGGCGCGATGAGCAGTTCTTC.